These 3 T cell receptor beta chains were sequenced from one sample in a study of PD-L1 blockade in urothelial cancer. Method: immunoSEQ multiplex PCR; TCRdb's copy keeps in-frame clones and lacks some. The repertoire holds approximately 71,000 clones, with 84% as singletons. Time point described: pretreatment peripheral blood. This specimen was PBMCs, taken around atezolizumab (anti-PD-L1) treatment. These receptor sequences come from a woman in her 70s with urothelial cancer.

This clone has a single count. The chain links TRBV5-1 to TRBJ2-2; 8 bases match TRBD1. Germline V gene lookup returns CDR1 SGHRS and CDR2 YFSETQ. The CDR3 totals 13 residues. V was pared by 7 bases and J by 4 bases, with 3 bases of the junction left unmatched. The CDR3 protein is CASGGQATGELFF. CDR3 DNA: TGCGCCAGCGGGGGACAGGCCACCGGGGAGCTGTTTTTT.

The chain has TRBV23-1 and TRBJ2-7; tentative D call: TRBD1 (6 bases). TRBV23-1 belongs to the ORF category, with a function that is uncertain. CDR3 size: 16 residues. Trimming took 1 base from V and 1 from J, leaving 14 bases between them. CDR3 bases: TGCGCCAGCAGTCAATTGACAGGCTATATTTCCTACGAGCAGTACTTC. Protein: CASSQLTGYISYEQYF.

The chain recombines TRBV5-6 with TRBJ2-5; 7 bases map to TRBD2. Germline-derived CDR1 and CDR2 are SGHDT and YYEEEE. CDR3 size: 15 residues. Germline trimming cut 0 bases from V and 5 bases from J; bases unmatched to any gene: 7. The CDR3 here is CASSLDLAGEETQYF. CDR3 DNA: TGTGCCAGCAGCTTGGATTTGGCGGGAGAGGAGACCCAGTACTTC. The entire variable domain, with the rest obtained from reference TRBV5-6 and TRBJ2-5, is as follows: DAGVTQSPTHLIKTRGQQVTLRCSPKSGHDTVSWYQQALGQGPQFIFQYYEEEERQRGNFPDRFSGHQFPNYSSELNVNALLLGDSALYLCASSLDLAGEETQYFGPGTRLLVL.